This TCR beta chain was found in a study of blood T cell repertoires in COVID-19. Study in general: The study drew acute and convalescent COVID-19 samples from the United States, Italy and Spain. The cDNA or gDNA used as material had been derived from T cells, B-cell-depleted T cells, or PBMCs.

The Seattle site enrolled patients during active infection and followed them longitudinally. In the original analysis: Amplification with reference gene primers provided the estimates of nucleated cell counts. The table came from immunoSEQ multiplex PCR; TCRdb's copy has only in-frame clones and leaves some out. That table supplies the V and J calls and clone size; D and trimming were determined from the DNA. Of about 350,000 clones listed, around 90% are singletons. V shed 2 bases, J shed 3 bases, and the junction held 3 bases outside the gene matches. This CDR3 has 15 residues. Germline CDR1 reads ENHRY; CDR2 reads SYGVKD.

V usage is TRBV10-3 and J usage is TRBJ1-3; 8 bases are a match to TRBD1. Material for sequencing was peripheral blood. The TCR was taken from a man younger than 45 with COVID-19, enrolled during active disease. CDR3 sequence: CAISEQGAVGNTIYF. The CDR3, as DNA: TGTGCCATCAGTGAGCAGGGGGCGGTTGGAAACACCATATATTTT.